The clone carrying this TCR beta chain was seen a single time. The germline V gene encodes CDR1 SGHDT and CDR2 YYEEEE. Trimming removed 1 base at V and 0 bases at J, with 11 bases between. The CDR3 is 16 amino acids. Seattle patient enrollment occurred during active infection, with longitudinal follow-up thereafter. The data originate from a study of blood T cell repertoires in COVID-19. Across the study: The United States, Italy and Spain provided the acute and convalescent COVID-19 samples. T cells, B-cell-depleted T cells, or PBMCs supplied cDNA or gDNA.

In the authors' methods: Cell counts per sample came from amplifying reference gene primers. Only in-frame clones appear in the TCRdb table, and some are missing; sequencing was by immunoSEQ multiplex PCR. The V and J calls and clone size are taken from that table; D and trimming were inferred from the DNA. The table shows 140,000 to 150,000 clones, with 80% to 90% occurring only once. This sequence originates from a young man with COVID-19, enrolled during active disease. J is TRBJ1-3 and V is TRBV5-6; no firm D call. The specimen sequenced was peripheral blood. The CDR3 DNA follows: TGTGCCAGCAGCTTGTTCGGGGTATACTCTGGAAACACCATATATTTT. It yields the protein CASSLFGVYSGNTIYF.